A single sample gave rise to the 24 T cell receptor beta chains below, sequenced in a study of T cell changes during pregnancy in multiple sclerosis. The method was immunoSEQ multiplex PCR; TCRdb's version includes in-frame clones alone and lacks a portion of them. The table includes 50,000 or so clones, 75% to 90% detected once. The sample in question was CD8+ T cells from peripheral blood mononuclear cells, obtained in the second trimester of pregnancy. The receptors were sampled from a female donor with multiple sclerosis, enrolled in a pregnancy study.

V usage is TRBV6-1 and J usage is TRBJ2-1, with 8 positions matching TRBD2. CDR3 length: 14 residues. Losses at the gene ends were 3 bases for V and 6 bases for J; bases not matched to a gene: 4. The germline gives CDR1 MNHNS, CDR2 SASEGT. CDR3 bases: TGTGCCAGCAGTGACCTCGGGACTAGCAATGAGCAGTTCTTC. Translation gives CASSDLGTSNEQFF.

The rearrangement links TRBV18 to TRBJ2-6; D is perhaps TRBD1 (5 bases). This CDR3 region has 15 residues. From germline, CDR1 is KGHSH and CDR2 LQKENI. V was pared by 3 bases and J by 3 bases, with 9 bases between. The CDR3 here is CASSPTVNGANVLTF. DNA of the CDR3: TGTGCCAGCTCACCGACAGTAAATGGGGCCAACGTCCTGACTTTC.

The V gene is TRBV15, the J gene TRBJ1-2, with a weak D call TRBD1 (6 bases). The V and J ends lost 4 bases and 5 bases respectively, with 14 bases between them. Looked up from germline, CDR1 is LNHNV and CDR2 is YYDKDF (reference sequence). This CDR3 has 14 residues. The CDR3 DNA reads as TGTGCCACCAGCACCTCGGACAGAGGGTATGGCTACACCTTC. Amino acids: CATSTSDRGYGYTF.

The chain employs TRBV13 and TRBJ2-1; 7 positions match TRBD1. V lost 5 bases and J lost 7; bases outside the gene matches: 5. CDR3 length: 13 residues. Germline-derived CDR1 and CDR2 are PRHDT and FYEKMQ (reference sequence). The CDR3 DNA reads TGTGCCAGCAGCGCCTCACAGGGGAATGAGCAGTTCTTC. Residues: CASSASQGNEQFF. The whole variable domain, remainder taken from reference TRBV13 and TRBJ2-1, is AAGVIQSPRHLIKEKRETATLKCYPIPRHDTVYWYQQGPGQDPQFLISFYEKMQSDKGSIPDRFSAQQFSDYHSELNMSSLELGDSALYFCASSASQGNEQFFGPGTRLTVL.

J is TRBJ1-4 and V is TRBV13; 9 bases fit TRBD1. The CDR3 runs to 15 residues. V lost 8 bases, J lost 7 bases, and 11 bases stayed unmatched. From germline, CDR1 is PRHDT and CDR2 FYEKMQ (reference sequence). The CDR3 nucleotides are TGTGCCAGCCGCGGAACCGGGACAGGGAGTGAAAAACTGTTTTTT. Amino acids: CASRGTGTGSEKLFF.

The gene calls are TRBV7-9 and TRBJ1-4; 8 bases match TRBD1. This CDR3 region has 14 residues. The germline V gene has CDR1 SEHNR and CDR2 FQNEAQ (reference sequence). The ends lost 5 bases at V and 8 bases at J; junction bases unmatched: 7. The CDR3 sequence: CASSQDRAREKLFF. CDR3 coding DNA: TGTGCCAGCAGCCAGGACAGGGCGCGAGAAAAACTGTTTTTT.

The chain uses TRBV9 and TRBJ2-3, with D possibly matching TRBD1 (5 bases). Trimming pared 4 bases from V and 0 bases from J, leaving 12 bases between. The CDR3 totals 15 residues. The V gene's germline CDR1 is SGDLS and CDR2 YYNGEE. CDR3 region: CASSTPRGSTDTQYF. CDR3 DNA sequence: TGTGCCAGCAGCACCCCTAGGGGAAGCACAGATACGCAGTATTTT.

The chain carries TRBV7-8 and TRBJ2-1, with D perhaps TRBD2 (5 bases). This CDR3 region has 14 residues. V lost 6 bases and J 6 bases, leaving 15 bases between the germline ends. Germline V CDR1 and CDR2: SGHVS, FQNEAQ. The CDR3 sequence: CASSFPGLVNEQFF. The DNA of the CDR3 is TGTGCCAGCAGTTTTCCGGGGTTAGTCAATGAGCAGTTCTTC.

The gene calls are TRBV2 and TRBJ1-3; D might be TRBD1 (6 bases). CDR1 and CDR2 (germline): SNHLY, FYNNEI. The CDR3 runs to 14 residues. The V end was cut by 6 bases, the J end by 1 base, with 10 bases between. The CDR3: CASSTQGSGNTIYF. In DNA, the CDR3 is TGTGCCAGCAGCACACAGGGATCTGGAAACACCATATATTTT.

The chain couples TRBV19 to TRBJ2-7; TRBD1 matches at 7 bases. Germline lookup yields CDR1 LNHDA and CDR2 SQIVND (reference sequence). The CDR3 consists of 14 residues. The trim removed 5 bases at V and 2 bases at J, leaving 6 bases unmatched. In DNA, the CDR3 is TGTGCCAGTAGTGGGGACAGTTCAACCTACGAGCAGTACTTC. Protein: CASSGDSSTYEQYF. Drawing the rest from reference TRBV19 and TRBJ2-7, the complete variable domain is DGGITQSPKYLFRKEGQNVTLSCEQNLNHDAMYWYRQDPGQGLRLIYYSQIVNDFQKGDIAEGYSVSREKKESFPLTVTSAQKNPTAFYLCASSGDSSTYEQYFGPGTRLTVT.

The J gene is TRBJ1-5, the V gene TRBV7-9, with D unresolved. The CDR3 consists of 16 residues. V was clipped by 1 base and J by 0 bases, with 10 bases between them. Germline CDR1 reads SEHNR; CDR2 reads FQNEAQ (reference sequence). CDR3 nucleotides: TGTGCCAGCAGCTTAGGCCAGCTAGATAGCAATCAGCCCCAGCATTTT. It yields the protein CASSLGQLDSNQPQHF.

The CDR3 spells CASTLREPGFGYTF. For the CDR3, the DNA is TGTGCCAGCACCTTGAGGGAGCCAGGATTTGGCTACACCTTC. The chain recombines TRBV7-2 with TRBJ1-2; D unresolved. Trimming cost V 7 bases and J 7 bases, with 19 bases left between them. This CDR3 is built from 14 residues. CDR1 is SGHTA and CDR2 is FQGNSA in the germline V gene. Complete variable domain (other parts from reference TRBV7-2 and TRBJ1-2): GAGVSQSPSNKVTEKGKDVELRCDPISGHTALYWYRQSLGQGLEFLIYFQGNSAPDKSGLPSDRFSAERTGGSVSTLTIQRTQQEDSAVYLCASTLREPGFGYTFGSGTRLTVV.

CDR3 residues: CASGTGGQFF. The CDR3 region has the DNA TGTGCCAGCGGGACGGGGGGGCAGTTCTTC. This sequence joins TRBV6-5 and TRBJ2-1, with TRBD2 identical over 7 bases. Germline V CDR1 and CDR2: MNHEY, SVGAGI. CDR3 length: 10 residues. The V segment lost 8 bases and the J segment 12 bases; nucleotides outside the gene matches: 4.

This chain connects TRBV4-2 to TRBJ2-2; 12 bases agree with TRBD2. Per the germline V gene, CDR1 is LGHNA and CDR2 is YNFKEQ. The CDR3 runs to 18 residues. The V and J ends lost 4 bases and 2 bases, in that order; junction bases with no gene match: 8. CDR3 bases: TGTGCCAGCAGCCGACCGACTAGCGGGAGCGAAAACACCGGGGAGCTGTTTTTT. Its translation: CASSRPTSGSENTGELFF.

Relative to its sample, this clone is medium-sized (0.01 to 0.1%). J is TRBJ2-3 and V is TRBV14; TRBD1 agrees at 7 bases. In germline, CDR1 is SGHDN, CDR2 FVKESK. The CDR3 runs 13 residues. Germline trimming cut 4 bases from V and 8 bases from J; bases unmatched to any gene: 6. The chain's CDR3 is CASSPLNRGTQYF. DNA of the CDR3: TGTGCCAGCAGCCCCCTGAACAGGGGTACGCAGTATTTT.

This rearrangement joins TRBV6-4 to TRBJ2-1, with TRBD1 matching over 8 bases. Per germline, CDR1 MRHNA and CDR2 SNTAGT. This CDR3 has 14 residues. V was clipped by 6 bases and J by 4 bases; unmatched bases: 5. The CDR3 region has the DNA TGTGCCAGCAGCCCGACAGGGGAGTACAATGAGCAGTTCTTC. It codes for CASSPTGEYNEQFF.

The chain recombines TRBV19 with TRBJ1-2; TRBD1 matches 7 bases. Germline V gives CDR1 LNHDA, CDR2 SQIVND (reference sequence). The J segment lost 0 bases and the V segment lost 6 bases, leaving 10 bases of the junction unmatched. The CDR3 loop spans 16 amino acids. CDR3: CASSTDRVVPNYGYTF. The CDR3 nucleotides read TGTGCCAGTAGCACAGACAGGGTGGTCCCTAACTATGGCTACACCTTC. The complete variable domain, with remaining parts taken from reference TRBV19 and TRBJ1-2, reads DGGITQSPKYLFRKEGQNVTLSCEQNLNHDAMYWYRQDPGQGLRLIYYSQIVNDFQKGDIAEGYSVSREKKESFPLTVTSAQKNPTAFYLCASSTDRVVPNYGYTFGSGTRLTVV.

The V call is TRBV10-2, the J call TRBJ2-3; TRBD2 aligns across 9 bases. V was clipped by 6 bases and J by 1 base; unmatched bases: 5. This CDR3 is 15 amino acids long. Looked up from germline, CDR1 is WSHSY and CDR2 is SAAADI. In nucleotides, the CDR3 is TGCGCCAGCAGCGCGAGCGGGGGGCGCACAGATACGCAGTATTTT. Translated: CASSASGGRTDTQYF.

This chain uses TRBV5-8 with TRBJ2-7, with D possibly being TRBD1 (6 bases). The CDR3 extends over 14 amino acids. Germline-derived CDR1 and CDR2 are SGHTS and YDEGEE. The V and J ends lost 4 bases and 5 bases respectively, with 16 bases between them. This CDR3 reads CASSPQGWGHEQYF. The CDR3 DNA reads as TGTGCCAGCAGCCCCCAGGGGTGGGGCCACGAGCAGTACTTC.

The chain couples TRBV27 to TRBJ1-1; D is perhaps TRBD1 (5 bases). Germline-derived CDR1 and CDR2 are MNHEY and SMNVEV (reference sequence). This CDR3 contains 14 residues. V was pared by 2 bases and J by 3 bases, with 10 bases between. In nucleotides, the CDR3 is TGTGCCAGCAGTTTAGAGGACACCTACACTGAAGCTTTCTTT. It codes for CASSLEDTYTEAFF.

By share, this clone ranks as medium-sized. The chain is built from TRBV6-1 and TRBJ1-1; D ambiguous. This CDR3 contains 13 residues. Looked up from germline, CDR1 is MNHNS and CDR2 is SASEGT. The ends were cut back, 2 bases at V and 1 base at J, with 5 bases in the middle. The CDR3 region has the DNA TGTGCCAGCAGTGAACAGGAGAACACTGAAGCTTTCTTT. Protein product: CASSEQENTEAFF.

The chain couples TRBV5-4 to TRBJ2-3; D not resolved. The length of the CDR3 is 12 residues. The germline V gene encodes CDR1 SGHNT and CDR2 YYREEE (reference sequence). Trimming shortened V by 0 bases and J by 8 bases, and 7 bases separated the two germline ends. The CDR3 protein is CASSLDQFTQYF. CDR3 nucleotide sequence: TGTGCCAGCAGCTTGGACCAGTTTACGCAGTATTTT.

This clone was seen only a few times. The gene calls are TRBV2 and TRBJ1-6, with 7 nucleotides matching TRBD1. The CDR3 runs to 14 residues. Germline lookup yields CDR1 SNHLY and CDR2 FYNNEI. Trimming at V came to 5 bases and at J to 7 bases, leaving 5 bases not matched to a gene. This CDR3 reads CASSQGGINSPLHF. The DNA of the CDR3 is TGTGCCAGCAGTCAGGGGGGCATAAATTCACCCCTCCACTTT.

This chain uses TRBV19 with TRBJ2-7, with TRBD1 identical over 10 bases. Germline V CDR1 and CDR2: LNHDA, SQIVND (reference sequence). Unmatched junction bases numbered 4, after V lost 1 base and J lost 7 bases. This CDR3 contains 14 residues. The CDR3 nucleotides are TGTGCCAGTAGTATAGGGACAGGGGGATGGGAGCAGTACTTC. It codes for CASSIGTGGWEQYF.